The 6 T cell receptor beta chains below come from one sample, sequenced in a study of cytomegalovirus exposure and HLA in healthy donors. A multiplex PCR was run with 60 Vbeta primers and 13 Jbeta primers. Data came from immunoSEQ multiplex PCR; TCRdb stores just in-frame clones and leaves some out. The sample has roughly 120,000 clones, roughly 81% seen once. The sequenced sample consisted of PBMCs. These receptor sequences come from a woman aged 30 to 39 in good health and CMV-seronegative.

The chain employs TRBV11-2 and TRBJ2-1; 7 positions agree with TRBD2. CDR3 length: 18 amino acids. Germline V gene data show CDR1 as SGHAT and CDR2 as FQNNGV. The V gene end was trimmed by 1 base and the J gene end by 8 bases; junction bases not matched to a gene: 17. CDR3 sequence: CASSLGMGGTIGRDEQFF. In nucleotides, the CDR3 is TGTGCCAGCAGCTTAGGAATGGGGGGGACTATAGGCAGGGATGAGCAGTTCTTC.

Concerning this clone: Since no conserved phenylalanine or tryptophan closes the CDR3, a read error is the likely cause. This sequence joins TRBV7-2 and TRBJ1-2; 10 bases are shared with TRBD1. This CDR3 region has 16 residues. Germline V CDR1 and CDR2: SGHTA, FQGNSA. After removal of 4 bases from V and 6 bases from J, the junction contained 11 bases not matched to a gene. The CDR3, as DNA: TGTGCCAGCAGCTGGAAGACAGGGGGCAGTAGTCATGGCTACACCGTC. This sequence encodes CASSWKTGGSSHGYTV.

The chain uses TRBV7-2 and TRBJ1-2, with D perhaps TRBD1 (6 bases). Germline V gene data show CDR1 as SGHTA and CDR2 as FQGNSA. The CDR3 spans 14 residues. Deletions cut 5 bases from V and 0 bases from J, with 10 bases between. The chain's CDR3 is CASSPWTANYGYTF. The CDR3 nucleotides read TGTGCCAGCAGCCCTTGGACAGCTAACTATGGCTACACCTTC.

The chain combines TRBV7-2 with TRBJ2-3, with D possibly being TRBD2 (6 bases). Germline CDR1 SGHTA, CDR2 FQGNSA. V lost 5 bases and J 4 bases, leaving 10 bases between the germline ends. The CDR3 spans 13 residues. CDR3 nucleotides: TGTGCCAGCAGCCCGGGAGAGGCAGATACGCAGTATTTT. Translation gives CASSPGEADTQYF. Full variable domain (missing parts from reference TRBV7-2 and TRBJ2-3): GAGVSQSPSNKVTEKGKDVELRCDPISGHTALYWYRQSLGQGLEFLIYFQGNSAPDKSGLPSDRFSAERTGGSVSTLTIQRTQQEDSAVYLCASSPGEADTQYFGPGTRLTVL.

In this sample, this clone turned up a few times. This sample includes further DNA sequences coding for the same CDR3. The chain has TRBV18 and TRBJ2-7; 10 bases agree with TRBD1. The junction had 5 bases not matched to a gene; V was cut back by 6 bases and J by 3 bases. This CDR3 contains 14 residues. Germline CDR1 and CDR2: KGHSH and LQKENI. In DNA form, the CDR3 reads TGTGCCAGCTCTCCGGGACAGGGGATCTACGAGCAGTACTTC. Amino acids: CASSPGQGIYEQYF.

This sequence joins TRBV9 and TRBJ1-2; tentatively, D is TRBD1 (5 bases). Trimming cost V 3 bases and J 5 bases, with 11 bases left between them. The CDR3 runs 13 residues. Germline V gene sequence: CDR1 SGDLS, CDR2 YYNGEE. This chain's CDR3 is CASSGGTGYGYTF. In nucleotides, the CDR3 is TGTGCCAGCAGCGGCGGGACGGGGTATGGCTACACCTTC.